This T cell receptor beta chain was sequenced for a study of T cell responses to AZD1222 COVID-19 vaccine. Libraries were prepared by immunoSEQ multiplex PCR; TCRdb keeps only in-frame clonotypes and omits some of them. The sample contains 200,000 to 250,000 clones, about 92% of which appear only once. The germline gives CDR1 MNHEY, CDR2 SVGEGT. This CDR3 has 15 amino acids. The ends were cut back, 0 bases at V and 5 bases at J, with 11 bases in the middle. Overall study findings and caveats: The sample set comprised mostly white British donors with more females, and clonal diversity was possibly underestimated. Repertoire sampling occurred only after the peak T cell response. Spike-specific TCR breadth and depth went up after people got two AZD1222 doses. Close to half of spike-specific TCRs reportedly recognize unmutated variant regions.

A note on this clone: The antigen remains undetermined.

The source is an adult in good health. Sequenced material: peripheral blood, taken on day 0 of MenACWY control vaccination. The chain carries TRBV6-2 or TRBV6-3 and TRBJ2-1; tentatively, D is TRBD1 (5 bases). The CDR3 nucleotides read TGTGCCAGCAGTTACTCGGGTAGGGGCAACAATGAGCAGTTCTTC. Translation: CASSYSGRGNNEQFF.